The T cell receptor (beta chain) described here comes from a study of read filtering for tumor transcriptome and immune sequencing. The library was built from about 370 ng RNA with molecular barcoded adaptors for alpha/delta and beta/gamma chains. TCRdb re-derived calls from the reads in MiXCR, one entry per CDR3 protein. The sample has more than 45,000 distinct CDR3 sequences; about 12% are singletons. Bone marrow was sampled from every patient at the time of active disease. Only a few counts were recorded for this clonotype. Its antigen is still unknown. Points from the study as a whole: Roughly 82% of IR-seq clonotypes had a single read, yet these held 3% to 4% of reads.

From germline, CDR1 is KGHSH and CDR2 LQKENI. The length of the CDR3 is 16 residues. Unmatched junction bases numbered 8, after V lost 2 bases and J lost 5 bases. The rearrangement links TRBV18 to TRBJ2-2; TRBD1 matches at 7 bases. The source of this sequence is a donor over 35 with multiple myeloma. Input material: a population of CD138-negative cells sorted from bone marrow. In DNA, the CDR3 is TGTGCCAGCTCACCAAAATCGGACAGGAAGACCGGGGAGCTGTTTTTT. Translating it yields CASSPKSDRKTGELFF.